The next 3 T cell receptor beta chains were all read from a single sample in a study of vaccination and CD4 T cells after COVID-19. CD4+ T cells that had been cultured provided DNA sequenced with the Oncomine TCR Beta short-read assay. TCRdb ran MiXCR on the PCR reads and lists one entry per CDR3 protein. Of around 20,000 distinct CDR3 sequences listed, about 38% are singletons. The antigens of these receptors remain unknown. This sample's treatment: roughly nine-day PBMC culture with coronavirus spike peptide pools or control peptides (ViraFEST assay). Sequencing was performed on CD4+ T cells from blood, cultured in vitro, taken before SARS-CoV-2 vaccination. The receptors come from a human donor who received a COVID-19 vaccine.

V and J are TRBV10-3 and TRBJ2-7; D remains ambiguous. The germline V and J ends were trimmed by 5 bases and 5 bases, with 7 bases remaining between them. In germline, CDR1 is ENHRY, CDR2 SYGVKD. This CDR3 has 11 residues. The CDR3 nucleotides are TGTGCCATCAGTAATACGGACGAGCAGTACTTC. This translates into CAISNTDEQYF.

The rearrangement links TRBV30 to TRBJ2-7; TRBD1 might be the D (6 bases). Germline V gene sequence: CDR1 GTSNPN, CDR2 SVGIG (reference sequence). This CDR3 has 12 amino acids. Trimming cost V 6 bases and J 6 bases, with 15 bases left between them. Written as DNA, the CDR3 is TGTGCCTGCAACCGGGACACTCTCGAGCAGTACTTC. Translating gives CACNRDTLEQYF.

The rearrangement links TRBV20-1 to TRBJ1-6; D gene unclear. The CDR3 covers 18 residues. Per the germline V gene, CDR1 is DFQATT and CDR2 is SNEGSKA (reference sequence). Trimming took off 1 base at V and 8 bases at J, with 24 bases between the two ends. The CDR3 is CSARAGFTWPANDSPLHF. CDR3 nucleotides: TGCAGTGCTAGAGCTGGCTTTACATGGCCGGCAAATGATTCACCCCTCCACTTT.